This TCR beta chain appears in the sequencing data of a study of blood T cell repertoires in COVID-19. Sequencing used immunoSEQ multiplex PCR; TCRdb keeps in-frame clones, though not all of them. Of about 150,000 clones in the sample, approximately 80% were seen once. V shed 5 bases and J 7 bases; nucleotides not matched to a gene: 10. This CDR3 region has 15 residues. From germline, CDR1 is LNHDA and CDR2 SQIVND (reference sequence). Sample: PBMCs or T cells enriched from blood (not recorded which). This clonotype was sampled from a man in his 70s who had been exposed to COVID-19. The V gene is TRBV19, the J gene TRBJ1-5; 8 bases match TRBD1. CDR3 loop: CASSLNRGVNQPQHF. The CDR3 bases are TGTGCCAGTAGTTTGAACAGGGGGGTGAACCAGCCCCAGCATTTT.